One sample yielded the 24 T cell receptor beta chains listed below, sequenced in a study of blood T cell repertoires in COVID-19. Clones were read by immunoSEQ multiplex PCR, and TCRdb kept only the in-frame ones, dropping some. The sample has some 70,000 clones, 70% to 85% seen once; the top ten hold less than 2%. The sample comprised peripheral blood. Receptors originate from a woman in her sixties with acute or convalescent COVID-19.

The chain combines TRBV12-5 with TRBJ2-2, with D possibly being TRBD2 (6 bases). This CDR3 comprises 14 residues. Germline V gene lookup returns CDR1 LGHNT and CDR2 FRNRAP. Trimming took off 8 bases at V and 1 base at J, with 11 bases between the two ends. CDR3 in DNA: TGTGCTAGTTCCTTGGGAGGGAACACCGGGGAGCTGTTTTTT. The encoded protein is CASSLGGNTGELFF.

This sequence joins TRBV6-1 and TRBJ1-1; 12 bases are a match to TRBD1. V lost 3 bases, J lost 7 bases, and 9 bases stayed unmatched. Per the germline V gene, CDR1 is MNHNS and CDR2 is SASEGT. CDR3 length: 16 amino acids. The CDR3 is CASSDGGDRGHSEAFF. DNA of the CDR3: TGTGCCAGCAGTGATGGTGGGGACAGGGGGCATAGTGAAGCTTTCTTT.

This chain joins TRBV5-4 and TRBJ1-2; maybe TRBD1 (5 bases). The V end was cut by 0 bases, the J end by 7 bases, with 7 bases between. CDR1 and CDR2 (germline): SGHNT, YYREEE (reference sequence). CDR3 length equals 12 residues. The CDR3 DNA sequence: TGTGCCAGCAGCTTGGTGGGGGGTGGCTACACCTTC. This gives the protein CASSLVGGGYTF. Full variable domain (rest looked up from reference TRBV5-4 and TRBJ1-2): ETGVTQSPTHLIKTRGQQVTLRCSSQSGHNTVSWYQQALGQGPQFIFQYYREEENGRGNFPPRFSGLQFPNYSSELNVNALELDDSALYLCASSLVGGGYTFGSGTRLTVV.

In DNA, the CDR3 is TGTGCCAGCAGTTACGGGCAGTTGAACACTGAAGCTTTCTTT. Residues: CASSYGQLNTEAFF. This chain uses TRBV6-5 with TRBJ1-1; unclear D gene. The CDR3 sequence is 14 residues long. Trimming removed 2 bases at V and 0 bases at J, with 7 bases between. Germline loops: CDR1 MNHEY, CDR2 SVGAGI.

V is TRBV2 and J is TRBJ2-7; 7 bases agree with TRBD2. This CDR3 spans 13 amino acids. Looked up from germline, CDR1 is SNHLY and CDR2 is FYNNEI. Germline trimming cut 7 bases from V and 6 bases from J; bases unmatched to any gene: 9. The DNA for the CDR3 is TGTGCCAGCAATAAGGCGGGAGCCTTCGAGCAGTACTTC. Encoded protein: CASNKAGAFEQYF.

The V and J genes are TRBV28 and TRBJ2-2; possible D gene TRBD1, 5 bases. Germline CDR1 reads MDHEN; CDR2 reads SYDVKM. The CDR3 covers 13 residues. Trimming took off 6 bases at V and 3 bases at J, with 8 bases between the two ends. Here the CDR3 DNA reads TGTGCCAGCAGGGTAGGGGACACCGGGGAGCTGTTTTTT. It specifies CASRVGDTGELFF.

The chain joins TRBV14 to TRBJ2-7; D perhaps matches TRBD2 (6 bases). Germline values: CDR1 SGHDN, CDR2 FVKESK. Trimming took off 3 bases at V and 2 bases at J, with 8 bases between the two ends. This CDR3 contains 13 residues. Written as DNA, the CDR3 is TGTGCCAGCAGCCAGGGGGGAACCTACGAGCAGTACTTC. This encodes CASSQGGTYEQYF.

The rearrangement links TRBV15 to TRBJ2-7; D remains unclear. Germline assignment: CDR1 LNHNV and CDR2 YYDKDF (reference sequence). The CDR3 spans 13 residues. With 1 base removed from V and 6 bases from J, the gap between germline ends came to 10 bases. As DNA, the CDR3 is TGTGCCACCAGCAGAGGCGGTGGCACCGAGCAGTACTTC. It specifies CATSRGGGTEQYF.

This sequence joins TRBV5-6 and TRBJ2-1, with 9 bases lining up with TRBD2. Germline CDR1 and CDR2: SGHDT and YYEEEE. The CDR3 contains 19 residues. The V segment lost 4 bases and the J segment 3 bases; nucleotides outside the gene matches: 17. The CDR3 DNA sequence: TGTGCCAGCAGCCAAGCAGGGACTAGCCCCGACGGGTTCTACAATGAGCAGTTCTTC. Its translation: CASSQAGTSPDGFYNEQFF.

The V call is TRBV28, the J call TRBJ2-7; possibly TRBD2 for D (6 bases). CDR1 is MDHEN and CDR2 is SYDVKM in the germline V gene. This CDR3 contains 16 residues. Trimming cost V 8 bases and J 3 bases, with 23 bases left between them. CDR3 bases: TGTGCCAGCCTAGCTCACTCTGCGGGATTTCTCTACGAGCAGTACTTC. It encodes CASLAHSAGFLYEQYF.

The V call is TRBV7-9, the J call TRBJ1-1; perhaps TRBD1 as D (5 bases). V lost 7 bases, J lost 4 bases, and 16 bases lay in between. The CDR3 loop spans 14 amino acids. The germline V gene encodes CDR1 SEHNR and CDR2 FQNEAQ (reference sequence). The CDR3 sequence is CASIPWGVRTEAFF. CDR3 DNA: TGTGCCAGCATCCCTTGGGGGGTCCGCACTGAAGCTTTCTTT.

The genes are TRBV9 and TRBJ2-1; TRBD1 agrees at 9 bases. The J segment lost 9 bases and the V segment lost 2 bases, leaving 12 bases of the junction unmatched. The length of the CDR3 is 16 residues. Germline CDR1 is SGDLS and CDR2 is YYNGEE. The CDR3 bases are TGTGCCAGCAGCGTTGCGCTACAGGGGGCGGGCGGTGAGCAGTTCTTC. It encodes CASSVALQGAGGEQFF.

This clone was seen only once. The J gene is TRBJ2-1, the V gene TRBV19, with 8 bases that match TRBD1. Germline values: CDR1 LNHDA, CDR2 SQIVND (reference sequence). The CDR3 has 16 residues. V was pared by 6 bases and J by 1 base, with 8 bases of the junction left unmatched. CDR3 protein: CASSQGATLSYNEQFF. As DNA, the CDR3 is TGTGCCAGTAGCCAGGGGGCAACCCTATCCTACAATGAGCAGTTCTTC.

The CDR3 reads CSASFPTKNIQYF. The CDR3 DNA reads TGCAGTGCTAGTTTTCCCACCAAAAACATTCAGTACTTC. The V gene is TRBV20-1, the J gene TRBJ2-4; D is unclear. Per germline, CDR1 DFQATT and CDR2 SNEGSKA (reference sequence). The CDR3 has 13 residues. Trimming removed 3 bases from V and 2 bases from J, with 8 bases in between.

Of note for this clone: The sample has other DNA sequences that encode this CDR3 too. V gene TRBV5-1 combines with J gene TRBJ2-7; 8 nucleotides match TRBD2. CDR3 size: 14 residues. With V trimmed by 0 bases and J by 2 bases, 1 base remained unmatched. Germline loops: CDR1 SGHRS, CDR2 YFSETQ. This CDR3 reads CASSLAGGAYEQYF. Here the CDR3 DNA reads TGCGCCAGCAGCTTGGCGGGGGGGGCCTACGAGCAGTACTTC.

The V gene is TRBV28, the J gene TRBJ2-7; 8 bases line up with TRBD1. Germline lookup yields CDR1 MDHEN and CDR2 SYDVKM. This CDR3 region has 13 residues. J was trimmed by 7 bases and V by 6 bases; bases with no gene match: 8. Here the CDR3 reads CASRPDRVREQYF. The CDR3 nucleotides are TGTGCCAGCAGGCCGGACAGGGTTAGGGAGCAGTACTTC.

This chain's CDR3 is CASSVSDGSGQPQHF. CDR3 in DNA: TGCGCCAGCAGTGTGTCGGATGGGTCAGGGCAGCCCCAGCATTTT. The chain employs TRBV10-1 and TRBJ1-5, with D maybe TRBD1 (5 bases). Germline lookup yields CDR1 WNHNN and CDR2 SYGVQD (reference sequence). The CDR3 consists of 15 residues. The ends were cut back, 4 bases at V and 7 bases at J, with 17 bases in the middle.

The chain recombines TRBV6-1 with TRBJ1-2, with no clear D. This CDR3 is built from 14 residues. In germline, CDR1 is MNHNS, CDR2 SASEGT. Trimming pared 1 base from V and 4 bases from J, leaving 10 bases between. The CDR3 sequence: CASSEGHILYGYTF. As DNA, the CDR3 is TGTGCCAGCAGTGAAGGGCACATCCTCTATGGCTACACCTTC.

This clone turned up a few times. V and J are TRBV5-1 and TRBJ2-3; D is undetermined. The CDR3 runs to 14 residues. The V end was cut by 5 bases, the J end by 0 bases, with 10 bases between. Germline V gene data show CDR1 as SGHRS and CDR2 as YFSETQ. This chain's CDR3 is CASSLEISTDTQYF. CDR3 DNA: TGCGCCAGCAGTTTAGAGATTAGCACAGATACGCAGTATTTT. Looking up the rest from reference TRBV5-1 and TRBJ2-3 gives the full variable domain: KAGVTQTPRYLIKTRGQQVTLSCSPISGHRSVSWYQQTPGQGLQFLFEYFSETQRNKGNFPGRFSGRQFSNSRSEMNVSTLELGDSALYLCASSLEISTDTQYFGPGTRLTVL.

The rearrangement uses TRBV18 and TRBJ1-2, with 10 bases that match TRBD1. Germline V CDR1 and CDR2: KGHSH, LQKENI. This CDR3 is 14 amino acids long. The J segment lost 7 bases and the V segment lost 3 bases, leaving 5 bases of the junction unmatched. The DNA for the CDR3 is TGTGCCAGCTCACCGTTGGACAGGGGGGGTGGCTACACCTTC. Amino acids: CASSPLDRGGGYTF.

The CDR3 DNA reads TGTGCCAGCAGCCTGGCCCAGTCGGGTCGGAGGGACGAGCAGTACTTC. Encoded protein: CASSLAQSGRRDEQYF. This chain uses TRBV21-1 with TRBJ2-7; the D call of TRBD2 is as the table states it, not checked on the DNA. TRBV21-1 corresponds to a pseudogene. The CDR3 runs 16 residues.

The chain is built from TRBV19 and TRBJ1-1; D is undetermined. Germline assignment: CDR1 LNHDA and CDR2 SQIVND (reference sequence). Trimming took off 3 bases at V and 5 bases at J, with 22 bases between the two ends. This CDR3 has 17 residues. CDR3 loop: CASSIGQGPRRWTEAFF. The CDR3 DNA reads as TGTGCCAGTAGTATTGGGCAAGGTCCGCGTCGGTGGACTGAAGCTTTCTTT.

V is TRBV7-2 and J is TRBJ1-2, with 10 nucleotides matching TRBD1. Germline CDR1 reads SGHTA; CDR2 reads FQGNSA. The CDR3 covers 14 residues. V shed 5 bases and J 6 bases; nucleotides not matched to a gene: 6. The CDR3 is CASSRGTGVNGYTF. Here the CDR3 DNA reads TGTGCCAGCAGCCGTGGGACAGGGGTAAATGGCTACACCTTC.

The chain uses TRBV5-4 and TRBJ2-5; 7 bases are shared with TRBD2. The V gene end was trimmed by 4 bases and the J gene end by 5 bases; junction bases not matched to a gene: 8. CDR3 length: 14 residues. Germline CDR1 SGHNT, CDR2 YYREEE (reference sequence). The CDR3, as DNA: TGTGCCAGCAGCCCCCTTCAGGGAGGGGAGACCCAGTACTTC. As protein: CASSPLQGGETQYF.